These T cell receptor beta chains were read from a single sample in a study of blood T cell repertoires in COVID-19. The table came from immunoSEQ multiplex PCR; TCRdb's copy has only in-frame clones and leaves some out. The data contain around 200,000 clones, roughly 80% of them seen just once; the ten biggest clones take up about 10%. The specimen was peripheral blood. Receptor source: a woman of 80 years or more with acute or convalescent COVID-19. Each CDR3 is given with its conserved first and last residue. The order of the fields is D gene, J gene, V gene, clone size, CDR3 protein. A D gene is named only where the DNA matches it firmly. A clone size is listed for some rows: how often the clone was seen (once, few, many), or a class if it is expanded.

TRBD1,TRBJ1-2,TRBV29-1,.,CSVEQGAGGYTF
TRBD1,TRBJ1-2,TRBV7-8,.,CASRGTGNGYTF
.,TRBJ1-2,TRBV15,few,CATRDSGNYGYTF
.,TRBJ1-1,TRBV29-1,.,CSATGISNTEAFF
TRBD1,TRBJ2-7,TRBV7-2,.,CASSVMGQGSYEQYF
TRBD1,TRBJ1-5,TRBV15,.,CATRDRNSNQPQHF
TRBD2,TRBJ2-2,TRBV7-3,.,CASSSAGGPTGELFF
TRBD1,TRBJ1-2,TRBV2,few,CASSDQGAYGYTF
TRBD1,TRBJ1-6,TRBV30,few,CAWSGGTDNSPLHF
.,TRBJ2-1,TRBV6-5,.,CASSRREGEQFF
TRBD1,TRBJ1-1,TRBV29-1,.,CSVAEGAWTEAFF
TRBD1,TRBJ1-5,TRBV27,few,CASRRITGTGGGQPQHF
TRBD1,TRBJ1-4,TRBV28,many,CASSFGQGASNEKLFF
.,TRBJ1-1,TRBV6-2/TRBV6-3,.,CASSYWRASGREAFF
.,TRBJ2-2,TRBV15,.,CATSRVPGTGELFF
TRBD1,TRBJ2-1,TRBV19,.,CASSPQGGNEQFF
.,TRBJ2-2,TRBV6-5,.,CASSSSQADTGELFF
TRBD2,TRBJ2-1,TRBV6-5,.,CASRGSLAGDNEQFF
.,TRBJ1-5,TRBV20-1,few,CSASPGGGNQPQHF
TRBD1,TRBJ2-2,TRBV10-3,.,CAISGQGSSYTGELFF
.,TRBJ2-2,TRBV18,.,CASSRSRDTGELFF
.,TRBJ2-7,TRBV18,.,CASSPPSTTRDEQYF
.,TRBJ1-6,TRBV6-6,.,CASSRQNSPLHF
.,TRBJ2-2,TRBV12-5,.,CASGLGTQTTGELFF
TRBD1,TRBJ2-1,TRBV27,.,CASSSYFRDSNEQFF
TRBD1,TRBJ1-3,TRBV9,.,CASSVYWTGGRNTIYF
TRBD1,TRBJ2-7,TRBV7-9,.,CASSKGGRGQGGYEQYF
.,TRBJ1-2,TRBV9,.,CASSPSSTGSYGYTF
.,TRBJ1-4,TRBV7-8,.,CASSLVRAEKLFF
TRBD1,TRBJ2-7,TRBV2,.,CASRTGASYEQYF
.,TRBJ1-3,TRBV3-1/TRBV3-2,.,CASSQAGAGNTIYF
TRBD1,TRBJ1-1,TRBV28,.,CASREGGRNTEAFF
.,TRBJ1-4,TRBV5-6,.,CASSWVGYEREEKLFF
.,TRBJ1-4,TRBV30,.,CAWSGQQGRALFF
.,TRBJ1-2,TRBV29-1,.,CSVARDRSGYTF
.,TRBJ1-2,TRBV28,.,CATTPGLYGYTF
TRBD1,TRBJ1-2,TRBV25-1,.,CASSETGTGAIRYTF
.,TRBJ1-1,TRBV27,few,CASSLRGQGTEAFF
TRBD2,TRBJ2-5,TRBV5-1,few,CASSWGGETQYF
TRBD2,TRBJ2-5,TRBV7-9,.,CAGSLIIAGGAQYF
TRBD2,TRBJ2-5,TRBV7-8,.,CASSSLTGLAQTQYF
TRBD2,TRBJ2-2,TRBV19,few,CASSIGLAGGLNTGELFF
TRBD2,TRBJ2-3,TRBV29-1,.,CSASGASGTSTDTQYF
.,TRBJ1-4,TRBV28,.,CASSLAGGLGEKLFF
TRBD2,TRBJ2-5,TRBV5-1,once,CASSLTSGGAQETQYF
TRBD2,TRBJ2-7,TRBV5-1,.,CASSEGPSGSAGYEQYF
.,TRBJ1-4,TRBV4-3,.,CASSQVPTGTGEKLFF
.,TRBJ1-6,TRBV12-3/TRBV12-4,.,CASSFGTPLPLHF
TRBD2,TRBJ2-7,TRBV27,.,CASSGLGRQYF
.,TRBJ2-1,TRBV2,.,CASSNKRPTLADNEQFF
.,TRBJ1-2,TRBV12-3/TRBV12-4,.,CASSQQGTYGYTF
TRBD2,TRBJ2-7,TRBV9,few,CASSVGASGDPRGEQYF
.,TRBJ2-1,TRBV7-3,.,CASSPDSLNNEQFF
.,TRBJ1-1,TRBV30,.,CAWRKGQEGNTEAFF